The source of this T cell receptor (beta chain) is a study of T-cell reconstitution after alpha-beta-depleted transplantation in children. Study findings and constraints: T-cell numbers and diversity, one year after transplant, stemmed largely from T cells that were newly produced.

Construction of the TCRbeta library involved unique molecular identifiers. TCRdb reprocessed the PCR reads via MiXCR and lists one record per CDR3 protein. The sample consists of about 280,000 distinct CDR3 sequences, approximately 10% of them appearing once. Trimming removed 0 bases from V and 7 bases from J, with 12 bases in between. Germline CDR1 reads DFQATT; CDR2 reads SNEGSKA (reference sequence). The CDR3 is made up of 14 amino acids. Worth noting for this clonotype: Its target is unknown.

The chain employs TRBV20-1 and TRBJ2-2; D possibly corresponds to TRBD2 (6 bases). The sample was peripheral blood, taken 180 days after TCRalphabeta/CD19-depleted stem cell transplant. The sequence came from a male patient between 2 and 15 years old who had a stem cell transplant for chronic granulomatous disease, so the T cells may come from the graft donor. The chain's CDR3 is CSARDGRLRGELFF. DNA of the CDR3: TGCAGTGCTAGAGATGGGAGGTTACGCGGGGAGCTGTTTTTT.